This entry features one TCR beta chain sequence. Authors' processing steps: Amplification of reference gene primers was used by the study to estimate nucleated cell counts. Produced via immunoSEQ multiplex PCR; TCRdb's table is partial and in-frame only. The V and J calls and clone size come from that table; D and trimming were worked out from the DNA. The sample includes 150,000 to 200,000 clones, 70% to 80% seen only once; the top ten take approximately 13%. The data derive from a study of blood T cell repertoires in COVID-19. Study-level information: The samples span acute and convalescent COVID-19 from the United States, Italy and Spain. Sample material is recorded as cDNA or gDNA derived from T cells, B-cell-depleted T cells, or PBMCs.

This TCR came from a man between 50 and 59 years old who had recovered from COVID-19. The sequencing input was peripheral blood.

CDR3 nucleotide sequence: TGTGCCAGTAGCCAAAGGGCGGGACAGGGGTCCTACGAGCAGTACTTC. Protein: CASSQRAGQGSYEQYF. V and J are TRBV19 and TRBJ2-7, with 10 bases lining up with TRBD1. There are 16 residues in the CDR3. Germline V CDR1 and CDR2: LNHDA, SQIVND (reference sequence). V gave up 6 bases and J gave up 1 base; unmatched junction bases: 9.